The entry below gives a single T cell receptor beta chain sequence along with its context. Its specificity is unknown. Libraries were prepared by immunoSEQ multiplex PCR; TCRdb keeps only in-frame clonotypes and omits some of them. Of approximately 35,000 clones listed, approximately 86% were seen once; the top ten hold 6.8%. This sample was included in a study of T cell responses to AZD1222 COVID-19 vaccine. General study points: Seropositivity was recorded at baseline in only 6 or 7 AZD1222 recipients. Close to half of all spike-specific TCRs reportedly target regions of the variants that are unmutated.

Unmatched junction bases numbered 9, after V lost 7 bases and J lost 5 bases. This CDR3 is 15 amino acids long. CDR1 and CDR2 (germline): LNHDA, SQIVND (reference sequence). This material consisted of peripheral blood, taken on day 0 of AZD1222 vaccination. This rearrangement joins TRBV19 to TRBJ2-3; 10 bases agree with TRBD2. The TCR originated in an adult in good health. The DNA of the CDR3 is TGTGCCAGTAATCTAGCGGGAGTTCGGGGAGATACGCAGTATTTT. Its translation is CASNLAGVRGDTQYF.